One sample yielded the 25 T cell receptor beta chains listed below, sequenced in a study of technical replicates of blood from four donors. Measured with immunoSEQ multiplex PCR; TCRdb has only the in-frame clones, and not every one. The data contain around 80,000 clones, roughly 94% of them singletons. The sequencing input was T cells isolated from PBMCs. Source of these receptors: a human donor in good health.

The V call is TRBV19, the J call TRBJ2-7; possibly TRBD1 for D (6 bases). Between the trimmed V and J ends, which lost 7 bases and 3 bases, there was a span of 19 bases. The CDR3 sequence is 15 residues long. Germline CDR1 is LNHDA and CDR2 is SQIVND (reference sequence). In nucleotides, the CDR3 is TGTGCCAGTACCCCTCAGCCAGGGGCCATCTACGAGCAGTACTTC. It translates to CASTPQPGAIYEQYF.

This chain joins TRBV9 and TRBJ1-3; D unclear. With 0 bases removed from V and 0 bases from J, the gap between germline ends came to 10 bases. The CDR3 covers 16 residues. Germline V lookup: CDR1 SGDLS, CDR2 YYNGEE. Written as DNA, the CDR3 is TGTGCCAGCAGCGTAGACGACCCTAGCTCTGGAAACACCATATATTTT. Its protein product is CASSVDDPSSGNTIYF.

The gene calls are TRBV7-9 and TRBJ2-3; 8 nucleotides align to TRBD1. The CDR3 runs 15 residues. CDR1 SEHNR and CDR2 FQNEAQ come from the germline V gene (reference sequence). V dropped 6 bases and J dropped 0; count of bases not matched to a gene: 5. Written as DNA, the CDR3 is TGTGCCAGCAGTCGGGACAGGAGGAGCACAGATACGCAGTATTTT. Translation: CASSRDRRSTDTQYF.

The J gene is TRBJ1-3, the V gene TRBV4-3; D is unresolved. The V gene lost 4 bases and the J gene lost 0 bases, with 10 bases spanning the gap. The CDR3 sequence is 15 residues long. Per the germline V gene, CDR1 is LGHNA and CDR2 is YSLEER. CDR3 bases: TGCGCCAGCAGCCGCGCGGGAAACTCTGGAAACACCATATATTTT. The encoded protein is CASSRAGNSGNTIYF.

The V call is TRBV5-4, the J call TRBJ2-6, with TRBD2 matching over 12 bases. Per the germline V gene, CDR1 is SGHNT and CDR2 is YYREEE (reference sequence). The CDR3 runs to 17 residues. Unmatched junction bases numbered 4, after V lost 2 bases and J lost 4 bases. The CDR3 DNA reads TGTGCCAGCAGCTTCGCTAGCGGGAGGGGAGGGGCCAACGTCCTGACTTTC. Translating it yields CASSFASGRGGANVLTF.

This chain links TRBV5-4 with TRBJ2-3; no clear D gene. Germline values: CDR1 SGHNT, CDR2 YYREEE (reference sequence). The V gene lost 6 bases and the J gene lost 5 bases, with 13 bases spanning the gap. CDR3 length equals 13 residues. CDR3 sequence: CASTFRRGDTQYF. In DNA, the CDR3 is TGTGCCAGCACCTTTCGGAGAGGAGATACGCAGTATTTT.

V is TRBV6-5 and J is TRBJ2-1; D possibly corresponds to TRBD2 (7 bases). CDR3 size: 15 residues. The V gene lost 0 bases and the J gene lost 9 bases, with 15 bases spanning the gap. Germline CDR1 is MNHEY and CDR2 is SVGAGI. The CDR3 spells CASSYSALGGAEQFF. Here the CDR3 DNA reads TGTGCCAGCAGTTACTCGGCTCTTGGGGGGGCTGAGCAGTTCTTC.

The chain carries TRBV6-1 and TRBJ2-7; perhaps TRBD2 as D (5 bases). V was cut by 2 bases and J by 0 bases, with 8 bases left in between. This CDR3 region has 14 residues. Germline CDR1 MNHNS, CDR2 SASEGT. The CDR3 here is CASSELGVSYEQYF. The CDR3 nucleotides read TGTGCCAGCAGTGAACTGGGAGTCTCCTACGAGCAGTACTTC.

This chain links TRBV6-5 with TRBJ1-5; tentatively, D is TRBD1 (6 bases). V was clipped by 6 bases and J by 4 bases, with 13 bases between them. Germline CDR1 reads MNHEY; CDR2 reads SVGAGI. CDR3 size: 14 residues. The CDR3 DNA reads as TGTGCCAGCAGCCTTGGACAGCTAAATCAGCCCCAGCATTTT. Translation gives CASSLGQLNQPQHF.

The CDR3 sequence: CASRDGTDYTEAFF. CDR3 DNA: TGTGCCAGCAGGGATGGGACAGACTACACTGAAGCTTTCTTT. V usage is TRBV6-1 and J usage is TRBJ1-1, with 7 bases matching TRBD1. Germline CDR1 and CDR2: MNHNS and SASEGT. Trimming at V came to 6 bases and at J to 3 bases, leaving 7 bases not matched to a gene. The CDR3 has 14 amino acids.

DNA for the CDR3: TGTGCCAGCATCCCGGGAAGTAGCACAGATACGCAGTATTTT. It yields the protein CASIPGSSTDTQYF. The V and J genes are TRBV21-1 and TRBJ2-3; the tabulated D call, TRBD2, remains unverified against the DNA. TRBV21-1 is labeled a pseudogene. The CDR3 length is 14 residues.

The CDR3 region has the DNA TGTGCCAGCAGGTCGACAGAATACAATGAGCAGTTCTTC. Translating gives CASRSTEYNEQFF. The rearrangement joins TRBV7-3 to TRBJ2-1; D is possibly TRBD1 (5 bases). This CDR3 comprises 13 residues. V was pared by 6 bases and J by 4 bases, with 10 bases between. Germline V gene sequence: CDR1 SGHTA, CDR2 FQGTGA.

This chain joins TRBV5-6 and TRBJ2-1; maybe TRBD1 (5 bases). Germline V gives CDR1 SGHDT, CDR2 YYEEEE. V was shortened by 0 bases and J by 3 bases, with 10 bases between the two germline ends. This CDR3 spans 15 amino acids. The CDR3 spells CASSLEGANYNEQFF. In DNA, the CDR3 is TGTGCCAGCAGCTTGGAAGGGGCTAACTACAATGAGCAGTTCTTC.

This clone was found once. The chain recombines TRBV11-2 with TRBJ1-2, with a possible D match to TRBD1 (5 bases). CDR1 and CDR2 (germline): SGHAT, FQNNGV. The V end lost 2 bases, the J end lost 5 bases, and 12 bases lay between the germline ends. The CDR3 has 14 residues. CDR3 DNA: TGTGCCAGCAGCTTACAGGAGGGGCCTTATGGCTACACCTTC. Protein product: CASSLQEGPYGYTF.

J is TRBJ2-7 and V is TRBV4-2; 12 bases match TRBD2. The CDR3 runs 16 residues. Germline V gene data show CDR1 as LGHNA and CDR2 as YNFKEQ. J gave up 4 bases and V 2 bases, and 6 bases lay outside the gene matches. This CDR3 is CASSQIPGLAGYEQYF. The CDR3 bases are TGTGCCAGCAGCCAAATCCCGGGACTAGCGGGTTACGAGCAGTACTTC.

CDR3 nucleotide sequence: TGCGCCAGCAGCCGCCCGGGACTGAACTACGAGCAGTACTTC. Translated, it gives CASSRPGLNYEQYF. The chain couples TRBV4-1 to TRBJ2-7, with D possibly TRBD2 on 6 matching bases. Per the germline V gene, CDR1 is MGHRA and CDR2 is YSYEKL. This CDR3 spans 14 amino acids. Trimming took off 4 bases at V and 3 bases at J, with 13 bases between the two ends.

The gene calls are TRBV10-2 and TRBJ2-5; 13 bases are shared with TRBD2. Trimming removed 10 bases from V and 3 bases from J; junction bases left unmatched: 5. Per germline, CDR1 WSHSY and CDR2 SAAADI. This CDR3 comprises 14 residues. The CDR3 loop is CATRGLAGEETQYF. The CDR3 nucleotides read TGCGCCACCCGAGGACTAGCGGGAGAAGAGACCCAGTACTTC.

The chain employs TRBV7-8 and TRBJ2-7; possibly TRBD2 for D (5 bases). V was cut by 3 bases and J by 4 bases, with 10 bases left in between. Germline V CDR1 and CDR2: SGHVS, FQNEAQ. The CDR3 loop spans 13 amino acids. CDR3 sequence reads: CASSFDLAYEQYF. The CDR3 DNA reads as TGTGCCAGCAGCTTTGATCTAGCTTACGAGCAGTACTTC.

This clone was seen once. In DNA, the CDR3 is TGTGCCAGCAGCTTAGTCTTAGCGGGAGGGATCAATGAGCAGTTCTTC. It yields the protein CASSLVLAGGINEQFF. The gene calls are TRBV7-2 and TRBJ2-1; 11 bases fit TRBD2. The germline CDR1 and CDR2 sequences are SGHTA and FQGNSA. This CDR3 contains 16 residues. V was pared by 1 base and J by 6 bases, with 5 bases of the junction left unmatched.

This clone appeared a single time. The chain carries TRBV30 and TRBJ2-2, with TRBD1 as a possible D gene (7 bases). CDR3 length: 15 residues. Between the trimmed V and J ends, which lost 1 base and 1 base, there was a span of 10 bases. Per germline, CDR1 GTSNPN and CDR2 SVGIG (reference sequence). The CDR3 spells CAWSGQGGNTGELFF. The CDR3 DNA follows: TGTGCCTGGAGTGGGCAGGGGGGGAACACCGGGGAGCTGTTTTTT. The variable domain in full, completed from reference TRBV30 and TRBJ2-2, reads SQTIHQWPATLVQPVGSPLSLECTVEGTSNPNLYWYRQAAGRGLQLLFYSVGIGQISSEVPQNLSASRPQDRQFILSSKKLLLSDSGFYLCAWSGQGGNTGELFFGEGSRLTVL.

This clone was counted only a few times. The chain carries TRBV28 and TRBJ2-1; TRBD2 might be the D (5 bases). Trimming took off 8 bases at V and 2 bases at J, with 13 bases between the two ends. This CDR3 is built from 14 residues. Germline CDR1 reads MDHEN; CDR2 reads SYDVKM. The CDR3 coding sequence is TGTGCCAGCCACGGGATTCCCGCCTACAATGAGCAGTTCTTC. It translates to CASHGIPAYNEQFF. Full variable domain (rest looked up from reference TRBV28 and TRBJ2-1): DVKVTQSSRYLVKRTGEKVFLECVQDMDHENMFWYRQDPGLGLRLIYFSYDVKMKEKGDIPEGYSVSREKKERFSLILESASTNQTSMYLCASHGIPAYNEQFFGPGTRLTVL.

The rearrangement uses TRBV6-1 and TRBJ1-5; D gene ambiguous. Looked up from germline, CDR1 is MNHNS and CDR2 is SASEGT. The CDR3 covers 16 residues. V was trimmed by 0 bases and J by 0 bases, leaving 9 bases between them. CDR3 coding DNA: TGTGCCAGCAGTGAAGCGCAGACTTATAGCAATCAGCCCCAGCATTTT. Encoded protein: CASSEAQTYSNQPQHF.

The V gene is TRBV5-6, the J gene TRBJ1-1, with D perhaps TRBD1 (6 bases). Trimming removed 0 bases from V and 3 bases from J, with 12 bases in between. The CDR3 is 15 amino acids. From germline, CDR1 is SGHDT and CDR2 YYEEEE. The CDR3 loop is CASSLVWEGDTEAFF. In DNA form, the CDR3 reads TGTGCCAGCAGCTTGGTATGGGAGGGGGACACTGAAGCTTTCTTT. The full variable domain, its missing parts supplied by reference TRBV5-6 and TRBJ1-1, is DAGVTQSPTHLIKTRGQQVTLRCSPKSGHDTVSWYQQALGQGPQFIFQYYEEEERQRGNFPDRFSGHQFPNYSSELNVNALLLGDSALYLCASSLVWEGDTEAFFGQGTRLTVV.

The chain joins TRBV19 to TRBJ1-2; TRBD1 is a possible D gene (6 bases). CDR1 is LNHDA, CDR2 SQIVND, per germline (reference sequence). This CDR3 is 14 amino acids long. V lost 6 bases, J lost 0 bases, and 11 bases lay in between. CDR3 protein: CASRQGLTNYGYTF. In DNA form, the CDR3 reads TGTGCCAGTAGACAGGGACTAACTAACTATGGCTACACCTTC.

V gene TRBV7-9 combines with J gene TRBJ2-7; a possible D gene is TRBD1 (6 bases). The germline gives CDR1 SEHNR, CDR2 FQNEAQ (reference sequence). The CDR3 extends over 19 amino acids. V lost 1 base, J lost 3 bases, and 25 bases lay in between. For the CDR3, the DNA is TGTGCCAGCAGCTTAGGGGGGCCTAACATCCCTCAAGCGATCTACGAGCAGTACTTC. Protein: CASSLGGPNIPQAIYEQYF.